These T cell receptor beta chains were read from a single sample in a study of CD8+CD57+ T cells in acquired aplastic anemia. A single record per CDR3 protein comes from TCRdb applying MiXCR to the reads. Of 150,000 to 200,000 distinct CDR3 sequences detected, 63% appear once; the ten largest clones hold roughly 42%. Source material: sorted CD4+, CD8+, or CD8+CD57+ T cells (not recorded which) from PBMCs. The source of these receptors is a human donor with aplastic anemia. CDR3s include the opening cysteine and the closing phenylalanine or tryptophan. D genes are given only for firm matches. Only some rows state a clone size, as once, few, many or a class for expanded clones.

d_call j_call v_call clone_size cdr3_aa cdr3_nt
- TRBJ2-5 TRBV7-3 few CASSSRDSHRQAQYF TGTGCCAGCAGCTCGCGGGACAGCCACCGACAGGCCCAGTACTTC
TRBD2 TRBJ2-1 TRBV7-8 once CASSGSVIAGVDEQFF TGTGCCAGCAGCGGCTCGGTGATAGCGGGAGTCGATGAGCAGTTCTTC
- TRBJ1-2 TRBV12-3/TRBV12-4 - CASSLGQTYTF TGTGCCAGCAGCCTTGGACAAACTTACACCTTC
TRBD2 TRBJ2-1 TRBV9 many CASSSGTSGGDEQFF TGTGCCAGCAGTTCCGGGACTAGCGGCGGAGATGAGCAGTTCTTC
TRBD1 TRBJ1-6 TRBV7-3 - CASSPGDSHNSPLHF TGTGCCAGCAGCCCCGGGGACAGTCATAATTCACCCCTCCACTTT
- TRBJ2-1 TRBV20-1 many CSASPGTADYNEQFF TGCAGTGCTAGCCCCGGGACCGCTGACTACAATGAGCAGTTCTTC
- TRBJ2-1 TRBV10-3 once CAINPPPYNEQFF TGTGCCATCAATCCACCACCCTACAATGAGCAGTTCTTC
- TRBJ2-1 TRBV24-1 - CATSWSVAREQFF TGTGCCACCAGTTGGTCGGTCGCCAGGGAGCAGTTCTTC
TRBD1 TRBJ1-1 TRBV25-1 - CASSDRSTGRSTEAFF TGTGCCAGCAGTGACCGCTCGACAGGGAGGAGCACTGAAGCTTTCTTT
TRBD1 TRBJ2-7 TRBV7-9 - CASSQAGQGYEQYF TGTGCCAGCAGCCAGGCGGGACAGGGCTACGAGCAGTACTTC
- TRBJ1-2 TRBV6-5 - CASSSGGWNGYTF TGTGCCAGCAGTTCGGGGGGCTGGAATGGCTACACCTTC
TRBD1 TRBJ2-7 TRBV2 - CASSGQGGGYEQYF TGTGCCAGCTCGGGACAGGGGGGAGGCTACGAGCAGTACTTC
- TRBJ2-7 TRBV4-3 - CASSQVGEGGEQYF TGCGCCAGCAGCCAAGTTGGGGAAGGGGGCGAGCAGTACTTC
TRBD2 TRBJ2-1 TRBV9 - CASSPGLGVNEQFF TGTGCCAGCAGCCCGGGACTAGGGGTCAATGAGCAGTTCTTC
- TRBJ1-5 TRBV2 - CASSTLQAGSNQPQHF TGTGCCAGCAGTACTCTTCAGGCAGGCTCAAATCAGCCCCAGCATTTT
TRBD1 TRBJ2-7 TRBV4-1 many CASSQPDRTYEQYF TGCGCCAGCAGCCAACCGGACAGGACCTACGAGCAGTACTTC
- TRBJ1-3 TRBV5-6 many CASSLSEVFSGNTIYF TGTGCCAGCAGCTTGTCAGAGGTGTTCTCTGGAAACACCATATATTTT
- TRBJ2-5 TRBV15 few CATSSSRTILWETQYF TGTGCCACCAGCAGCTCCAGGACCATCCTGTGGGAGACCCAGTACTTC
TRBD2 TRBJ2-1 TRBV11-3 - CASSLRDTGLAGEQFF TGTGCCAGCAGCTTACGGGATACGGGACTAGCGGGTGAGCAGTTCTTC
TRBD1 TRBJ2-7 TRBV19 - CASSMGTGVACEQYF TGTGCCAGTAGTATGGGCACAGGGGTAGCCTGCGAGCAGTACTTC